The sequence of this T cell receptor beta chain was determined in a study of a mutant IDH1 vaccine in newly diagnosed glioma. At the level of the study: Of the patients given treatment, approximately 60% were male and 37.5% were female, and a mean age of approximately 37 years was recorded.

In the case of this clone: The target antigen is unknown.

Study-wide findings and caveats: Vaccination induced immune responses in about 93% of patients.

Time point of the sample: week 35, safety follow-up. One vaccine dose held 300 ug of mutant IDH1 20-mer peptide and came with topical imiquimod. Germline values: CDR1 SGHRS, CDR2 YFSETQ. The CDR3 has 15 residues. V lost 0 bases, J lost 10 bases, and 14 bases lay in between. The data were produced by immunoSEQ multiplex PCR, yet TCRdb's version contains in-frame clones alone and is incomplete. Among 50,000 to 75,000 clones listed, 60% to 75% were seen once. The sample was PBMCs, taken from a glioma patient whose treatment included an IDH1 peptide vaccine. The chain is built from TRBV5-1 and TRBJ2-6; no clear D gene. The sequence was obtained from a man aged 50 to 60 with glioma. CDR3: CASSLAMTVWNVLTF. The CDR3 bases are TGCGCCAGCAGCTTGGCTATGACGGTGTGGAACGTCCTGACTTTC.